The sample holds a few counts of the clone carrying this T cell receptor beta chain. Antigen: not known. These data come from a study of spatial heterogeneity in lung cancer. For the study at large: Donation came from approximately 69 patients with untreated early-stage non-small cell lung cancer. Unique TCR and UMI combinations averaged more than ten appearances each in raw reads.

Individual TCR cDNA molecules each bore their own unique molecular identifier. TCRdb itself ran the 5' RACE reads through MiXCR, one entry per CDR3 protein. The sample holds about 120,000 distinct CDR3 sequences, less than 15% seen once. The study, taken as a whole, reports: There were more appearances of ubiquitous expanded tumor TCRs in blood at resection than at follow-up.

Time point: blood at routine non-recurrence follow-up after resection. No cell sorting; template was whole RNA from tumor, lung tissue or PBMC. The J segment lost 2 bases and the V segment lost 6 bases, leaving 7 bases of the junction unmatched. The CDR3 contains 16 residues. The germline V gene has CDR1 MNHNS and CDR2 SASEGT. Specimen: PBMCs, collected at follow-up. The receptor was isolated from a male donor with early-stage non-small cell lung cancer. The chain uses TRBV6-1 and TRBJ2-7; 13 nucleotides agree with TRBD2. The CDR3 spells CASRVTSGGSAYEQYF. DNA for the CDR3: TGTGCCAGCAGGGTGACTAGCGGGGGGTCCGCCTACGAGCAGTACTTC.